These 21 T cell receptor beta chains share one sample of origin, sequenced in a study of cytomegalovirus exposure and HLA in healthy donors. The PCR contained 60 Vbeta and 13 Jbeta primers. The method was immunoSEQ multiplex PCR; TCRdb's version includes in-frame clones alone and lacks a portion of them. The repertoire holds 120,000 to 150,000 clones, with less than 80% as singletons. Input material: PBMCs. The receptors derive from a woman aged 45-65 years in good health and CMV-seropositive.

V is TRBV28 and J is TRBJ1-3; D might be TRBD1 (6 bases). The V gene lost 4 bases and the J gene lost 3 bases, with 22 bases spanning the gap. Germline V gene sequence: CDR1 MDHEN, CDR2 SYDVKM. CDR3 length: 18 residues. CDR3: CASSSPYIRTVFGNTIYF. CDR3 in DNA: TGTGCCAGCAGTTCCCCGTATATTAGGACAGTCTTTGGAAACACCATATATTTT. The full variable domain, completed using reference TRBV28 and TRBJ1-3, is DVKVTQSSRYLVKRTGEKVFLECVQDMDHENMFWYRQDPGLGLRLIYFSYDVKMKEKGDIPEGYSVSREKKERFSLILESASTNQTSMYLCASSSPYIRTVFGNTIYFGEGSWLTVV.

CDR3 coding DNA: TGTGCCAGTAACCATCTAGGATTACTGAACACTGAAGCTTTCTTT. Its translation: CASNHLGLLNTEAFF. The chain is built from TRBV19 and TRBJ1-1; D gene uncertain. CDR1 and CDR2 (germline): LNHDA, SQIVND (reference sequence). The CDR3 has 15 amino acids. V lost 7 bases and J 0 bases, leaving 15 bases between the germline ends.

The CDR3 loop reads CASAEGDSPYEQYF. For the CDR3, the DNA is TGCGCCAGTGCCGAGGGAGATAGTCCCTACGAGCAGTACTTC. J is TRBJ2-7 and V is TRBV4-3; D may be TRBD2 (5 bases). The CDR3 extends over 14 amino acids. V was shortened by 9 bases and J by 2 bases, with 17 bases between the two germline ends. Germline V CDR1 and CDR2: LGHNA, YSLEER.

This clone was detected only once. The chain links TRBV11-2 to TRBJ2-7, with TRBD1 matching 8 bases. Per the germline V gene, CDR1 is SGHAT and CDR2 is FQNNGV. V gave up 2 bases and J gave up 2 bases; unmatched junction bases: 5. The CDR3 runs 15 residues. The CDR3 spells CASSLSAGQAYEQYF. As DNA, the CDR3 is TGTGCCAGCAGCTTAAGTGCGGGACAGGCCTACGAGCAGTACTTC.

The chain links TRBV14 to TRBJ2-1; the match to TRBD1 covers 10 bases. Germline CDR1 and CDR2: SGHDN and FVKESK. CDR3 length equals 17 residues. The ends lost 3 bases at V and 6 bases at J; junction bases unmatched: 11. The CDR3 reads CASSHEISDRGSNEQFF. The DNA of the CDR3 is TGTGCCAGCAGCCACGAGATTTCGGACAGGGGGAGCAATGAGCAGTTCTTC.

This CDR3 reads CASSLRITSGGASYEQYF. In DNA form, the CDR3 reads TGTGCCAGCAGCTTAAGGATTACTAGCGGGGGGGCTTCCTACGAGCAGTACTTC. The chain joins TRBV7-6 to TRBJ2-7, with TRBD2 matching over 13 bases. Germline trimming cut 2 bases from V and 1 base from J; bases unmatched to any gene: 8. This CDR3 comprises 18 residues. Germline CDR1 is SGHVS and CDR2 is FNYEAQ.

The chain carries TRBV5-8 and TRBJ2-1; 10 nucleotides align to TRBD2. The CDR3 contains 16 residues. CDR1 is SGHTS, CDR2 YDEGEE, per germline. After removal of 3 bases from V and 5 bases from J, the junction contained 8 bases not matched to a gene. CDR3 DNA: TGTGCCAGCAGCTGGGGGGACGGACTAGCGGACAATGAGCAGTTCTTC. Amino acid sequence: CASSWGDGLADNEQFF.

This clone occurred a few times. This chain joins TRBV7-9 and TRBJ1-4, with a possible D match to TRBD1 (6 bases). The CDR3 totals 15 residues. Trimming shortened V by 4 bases and J by 8 bases, and 17 bases separated the two germline ends. CDR1 is SEHNR and CDR2 is FQNEAQ in the germline V gene (reference sequence). The CDR3 DNA is TGTGCCAGCAGCTCTAACAGGGTTAATGCCGAAAAACTGTTTTTT. As protein: CASSSNRVNAEKLFF.

The J gene is TRBJ1-5, the V gene TRBV27; D ambiguous. Germline assignment: CDR1 MNHEY and CDR2 SMNVEV (reference sequence). There are 13 residues in the CDR3. With 4 bases removed from V and 0 bases from J, the gap between germline ends came to 4 bases. The CDR3 reads CASSYSSNQPQHF. DNA for the CDR3: TGTGCCAGCAGTTATAGTAGCAATCAGCCCCAGCATTTT.

The CDR3 reads CASSFGQDVNTEAFF. The DNA of the CDR3 is TGTGCCAGCAGCTTTGGACAGGACGTGAACACTGAAGCTTTCTTT. The chain uses TRBV5-6 and TRBJ1-1, with 7 bases fitting TRBD1. From germline, CDR1 is SGHDT and CDR2 YYEEEE. This CDR3 has 15 residues. V gave up 2 bases and J gave up 0 bases; unmatched junction bases: 4.

The chain recombines TRBV11-3 with TRBJ2-1; D not resolved. With 5 bases removed from V and 2 bases from J, the gap between germline ends came to 7 bases. CDR3 size: 13 residues. Germline V gives CDR1 SGHNT, CDR2 YENEEA. Written as DNA, the CDR3 is TGTGCCAGCAGCCCCACACCCTACAATGAGCAGTTCTTC. This codes for CASSPTPYNEQFF.

J is TRBJ2-7 and V is TRBV7-2; weak D call: TRBD2 (5 bases). Trimming shortened V by 3 bases and J by 5 bases, and 11 bases separated the two germline ends. Per germline, CDR1 SGHTA and CDR2 FQGNSA. The CDR3 is made up of 13 amino acids. As DNA, the CDR3 is TGTGCCAGCAGCTTTTATCTGGGAGACGAGCAGTACTTC. Its translation: CASSFYLGDEQYF.

The rearrangement links TRBV7-8 to TRBJ1-4; no clear D gene. V was shortened by 5 bases and J by 1 base, with 5 bases between the two germline ends. From germline, CDR1 is SGHVS and CDR2 FQNEAQ. This CDR3 comprises 13 residues. This CDR3 reads CASSPVTNEKLFF. The DNA for the CDR3 is TGTGCCAGCAGCCCAGTAACTAATGAAAAACTGTTTTTT. Combining the CDR3 with reference TRBV7-8 and TRBJ1-4 gives the whole variable domain GAGVSQSPRYKVAKRGQDVALRCDPISGHVSLFWYQQALGQGPEFLTYFQNEAQLDKSGLPSDRFFAERPEGSVSTLKIQRTQQEDSAVYLCASSPVTNEKLFFGSGTQLSVL.

This chain connects TRBV27 to TRBJ2-6, with D possibly matching TRBD2 (6 bases). Trimming removed 3 bases from V and 4 bases from J, with 13 bases in between. CDR3 length: 16 amino acids. Germline CDR1 is MNHEY and CDR2 is SMNVEV (reference sequence). The CDR3 DNA reads as TGTGCCAGCAGTTTGTTTCGGGGGTCCGGGGCCAACGTCCTGACTTTC. It is translated as CASSLFRGSGANVLTF.

This clone showed up just a few times. The chain combines TRBV27 with TRBJ1-6; 7 nucleotides match TRBD1. The CDR3 extends over 16 amino acids. After removal of 2 bases from V and 7 bases from J, the junction contained 8 bases not matched to a gene. Germline V lookup: CDR1 MNHEY, CDR2 SMNVEV (reference sequence). CDR3 nucleotide sequence: TGTGCCAGCAGTTTACAAGGTCAGGGGGGAAATTCACCCCTCCACTTT. Amino acids: CASSLQGQGGNSPLHF.

The J gene is TRBJ2-5, the V gene TRBV27; the match to TRBD1 covers 8 bases. The J segment lost 1 base and the V segment lost 4 bases, leaving 5 bases of the junction unmatched. This CDR3 spans 15 amino acids. Germline V gene data show CDR1 as MNHEY and CDR2 as SMNVEV (reference sequence). The CDR3 loop reads CASSSQGALQETQYF. DNA of the CDR3: TGTGCCAGCAGTTCCCAGGGGGCCCTCCAAGAGACCCAGTACTTC.

The chain is built from TRBV6-5 and TRBJ1-6; TRBD1 is a possible D gene (6 bases). V dropped 4 bases and J dropped 6 bases, with 13 bases sitting between them. Germline V gene lookup returns CDR1 MNHEY and CDR2 SVGAGI. The CDR3 sequence is 15 residues long. The CDR3 loop reads CASSSLAGANSPLHF. The CDR3 coding sequence is TGTGCCAGCAGTTCTCTGGCGGGGGCTAATTCACCCCTCCACTTT.

This clone occurred once. V usage is TRBV29-1 and J usage is TRBJ2-5; 7 bases agree with TRBD1. Germline CDR1 SQVTM, CDR2 ANQGSEA. The CDR3 is 14 amino acids. The V and J ends lost 4 bases and 1 base, in that order; junction bases with no gene match: 6. CDR3 DNA sequence: TGCAGCGTTGCCCCGACAGGGATCCAAGAGACCCAGTACTTC. Protein product: CSVAPTGIQETQYF.

The chain uses TRBV5-5 and TRBJ2-7; D might be TRBD2 (5 bases). The CDR3 covers 14 residues. Germline CDR1 and CDR2: SGHKS and YYEKEE (reference sequence). Trimming left V 6 bases short and J 3 bases short, with 16 bases between. The CDR3 bases are TGTGCCAGCAACGTTTATCCCCGGGGCTACGAGCAGTACTTC. Protein: CASNVYPRGYEQYF.

This clone was detected only once. This rearrangement joins TRBV11-2 to TRBJ2-1; no clear D. V lost 2 bases and J 7 bases, leaving 15 bases between the germline ends. Germline CDR1 reads SGHAT; CDR2 reads FQNNGV. CDR3 size: 15 residues. The CDR3 spells CASSLISAVGNEQFF. In DNA, the CDR3 is TGTGCCAGCAGCTTAATATCGGCGGTAGGAAATGAGCAGTTCTTC.

The rearrangement uses TRBV2 and TRBJ1-3; a weak D match, TRBD1 (5 bases). Per germline, CDR1 SNHLY and CDR2 FYNNEI. The germline V and J ends were trimmed by 4 bases and 1 base, with 14 bases remaining between them. This CDR3 has 16 amino acids. The DNA for the CDR3 is TGTGCCAGCAGTGCGGCAGGCGGGGGGTCTGGAAACACCATATATTTT. It is translated as CASSAAGGGSGNTIYF.